Listed here are 3 T cell receptor beta chains from one sample, sequenced in a study of cytomegalovirus exposure and HLA in healthy donors. PCR involved 60 Vbeta and 13 Jbeta primers. Sequenced by immunoSEQ multiplex PCR; TCRdb stores in-frame clones only, minus some. The sample shows approximately 190,000 clones, just under 80% of them seen only once. Material for sequencing was PBMCs. The receptors were gathered from a woman aged 25-40 years in good health and CMV-seropositive.

This rearrangement joins TRBV29-1 to TRBJ2-7; 7 nucleotides agree with TRBD1. The CDR3 has 14 residues. Germline loops: CDR1 SQVTM, CDR2 ANQGSEA. J lost 2 bases, V lost 4 bases, and 8 bases had no gene match. Here the CDR3 reads CSVVGTGAPYEQYF. In DNA form, the CDR3 reads TGCAGCGTTGTGGGAACAGGGGCCCCCTACGAGCAGTACTTC.

This sequence joins TRBV7-9 and TRBJ2-5, with D tentatively TRBD2 (6 bases). The end of the DNA fits TRBJ2-7 better, so the J call may be wrong. Per germline, CDR1 SEHNR and CDR2 FQNEAQ (reference sequence). The CDR3 is made up of 17 amino acids. The CDR3 loop reads CASSFAPSAGRGREQYF. CDR3 sequence (DNA): TGTGCCAGCAGTTTTGCCCCCTCCGCGGGAAGGGGTCGCGAGCAGTACTTC.

The V gene is TRBV6-4, the J gene TRBJ1-2; a weak D match, TRBD1 (6 bases). V shed 5 bases and J shed 4 bases, with 11 bases lying between them. The germline V gene has CDR1 MRHNA and CDR2 SNTAGT. The CDR3 loop spans 13 amino acids. CDR3 DNA: TGTGCCAGCAGTCCACAGACAGGCTATGGCTACACCTTC. Its protein is CASSPQTGYGYTF.